This T cell receptor (beta chain) appears in the sequencing data of a study of immune cell composition in non-small cell lung cancer. Study observations and caveats: Lung squamous cell carcinoma tumours had significantly higher top 10 clone scores and productive clonality than lung adenocarcinoma. Overall clonality, unlike maximal tumour-associated clone frequency, did not predict TIL reactivity. Roughly 80% of squamous and 30% to 40% of adenocarcinoma cases had tumour-associated clones >0.5%.

Clones were sequenced by immunoSEQ multiplex PCR, and TCRdb holds only the in-frame ones, with some missing. In the table there are about 4,800 clones, about 80% of which are singletons. This clone was observed a few times. Its specificity is unknown. The V gene lost 3 bases and the J gene lost 1 base, with 15 bases spanning the gap. The germline gives CDR1 MNHNS, CDR2 SASEGT. The length of the CDR3 is 16 residues. The clonotype originates from a human donor with non-small cell lung cancer. The V call is TRBV6-1, the J call TRBJ1-1; D gene ambiguous. Sample: lung tumor tissue. As DNA, the CDR3 is TGTGCCAGCAGTGACCCCTCAGGATGGGGGAACACTGAAGCTTTCTTT. This encodes CASSDPSGWGNTEAFF.